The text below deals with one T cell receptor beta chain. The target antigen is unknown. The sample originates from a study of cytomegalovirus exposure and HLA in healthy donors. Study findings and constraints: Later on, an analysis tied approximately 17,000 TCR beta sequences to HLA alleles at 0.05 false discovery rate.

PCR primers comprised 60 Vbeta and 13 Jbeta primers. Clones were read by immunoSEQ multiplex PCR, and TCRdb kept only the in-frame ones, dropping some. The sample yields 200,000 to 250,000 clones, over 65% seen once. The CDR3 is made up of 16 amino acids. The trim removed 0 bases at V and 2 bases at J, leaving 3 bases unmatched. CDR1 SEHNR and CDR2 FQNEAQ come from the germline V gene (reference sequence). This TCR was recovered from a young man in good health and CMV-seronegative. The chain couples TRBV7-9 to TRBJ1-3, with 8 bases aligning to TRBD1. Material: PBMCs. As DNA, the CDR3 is TGTGCCAGCAGCTTAGCGGGACAGGTTGCTGGAAACACCATATATTTT. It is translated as CASSLAGQVAGNTIYF. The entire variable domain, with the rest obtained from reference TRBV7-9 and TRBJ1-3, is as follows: DTGVSQNPRHKITKRGQNVTFRCDPISEHNRLYWYRQTLGQGPEFLTYFQNEAQLEKSRLLSDRFSAERPKGSFSTLEIQRTEQGDSAMYLCASSLAGQVAGNTIYFGEGSWLTVV.